These 24 T cell receptor beta chains were sequenced from one sample in a study of regulatory T cells in long-lasting Graves disease. For TCR beta, libraries came from iRepertoire HTBI primers and Arm-PCR of CDR3 regions. TCRdb passed the multiplex PCR reads through MiXCR, listing each CDR3 protein once. The data contain about 470,000 distinct CDR3 sequences, about 15% of them singletons. The time point is: newly diagnosed GD, antithyroid drugs for less than 3 months. PBMC-derived RNA was used for the TCR library. These same records also appear under a second study, on T cells in Graves' hyperthyroidism and ophthalmopathy.

The sample here was peripheral blood mononuclear cells (PBMCs), taken at new diagnosis, from a patient treated with antithyroid drugs. These receptor sequences come from a woman in her 30s with Graves disease.

A few counts support this clonotype. The chain combines TRBV24-1 with TRBJ2-5; the D gene could be TRBD1 or TRBD2 (5 bases each). Per germline, CDR1 KGHDR and CDR2 SFDVKD. This CDR3 spans 15 amino acids. V shed 1 base and J shed 2 bases, with 10 bases lying between them. The CDR3 coding sequence is TGTGCCACCAGTGATTTTAAGGGACCACAAGAGACCCAGTACTTC. It specifies CATSDFKGPQETQYF.

This clonotype came up a few times. The V and J genes are TRBV24-1 and TRBJ2-1, with TRBD1 identical over 7 bases. This CDR3 region has 16 residues. V shed 3 bases, J shed 2 bases, and the junction held 6 bases outside the gene matches. Germline CDR1 reads KGHDR; CDR2 reads SFDVKD. The DNA for the CDR3 is TGTGCCACCAGTGATCGACAGGGTCAGGCCTACAATGAGCAGTTCTTC. This sequence encodes CATSDRQGQAYNEQFF.

The V call is TRBV5-5, the J call TRBJ1-5; D may be TRBD1 (6 bases). Trimming took 1 base from V and 7 from J, leaving 9 bases between them. The CDR3 totals 13 residues. Germline-derived CDR1 and CDR2 are SGHKS and YYEKEE (reference sequence). This CDR3 is CASSLTGMQPQHF. CDR3 in DNA: TGTGCCAGCAGCTTGACAGGGATGCAGCCCCAGCATTTT.

This chain connects TRBV28 to TRBJ1-2; possibly TRBD1 for D (6 bases). The V gene's germline CDR1 is MDHEN and CDR2 SYDVKM. This CDR3 region has 16 residues. Trimming took 6 bases from V and 3 from J, leaving 20 bases between them. The CDR3 coding sequence is TGTGCCAGCAGCATACAGGGAGGGGGTGGTGACTATGGCTACACCTTC. It is translated as CASSIQGGGGDYGYTF.

This clonotype was recorded a few times. This rearrangement joins TRBV19 to TRBJ2-7; perhaps TRBD2 as D (5 bases). V was clipped by 10 bases and J by 2 bases, with 18 bases between them. Germline V gene data show CDR1 as LNHDA and CDR2 as SQIVND (reference sequence). This CDR3 comprises 14 residues. Here the CDR3 DNA reads TGTGCCACAAAAATCGCGGGCCCAGCCTACGAGCAGTACTTC. As protein: CATKIAGPAYEQYF.

This rearrangement joins TRBV29-1 to TRBJ2-3; D call uncertain. This CDR3 contains 13 residues. The ends were cut back, 2 bases at V and 6 bases at J, with 12 bases in the middle. CDR1 is SQVTM and CDR2 is ANQGSEA in the germline V gene. CDR3 DNA sequence: TGCAGCGTTGAATTGGCCTTGTTGGATACGCAGTATTTT. It translates to CSVELALLDTQYF.

The chain has TRBV9 and TRBJ2-7; D may correspond to TRBD1 or TRBD2 (5 bases each). The CDR3 spans 14 residues. Trimming removed 2 bases from V and 6 bases from J, with 15 bases in between. Germline V gene data show CDR1 as SGDLS and CDR2 as YYNGEE. The CDR3 reads CASSVLGATSEQYF. The CDR3 DNA reads TGTGCCAGCAGCGTTCTCGGGGCGACCTCCGAGCAGTACTTC.

The sample holds many counts of this clonotype. The chain employs TRBV12-3 or TRBV12-4 and TRBJ2-1, with TRBD1 as a possible D gene (5 bases). This CDR3 region has 15 residues. Trimming left V 4 bases short and J 1 base short, with 11 bases between. The CDR3 DNA follows: TGTGCCAGCAGTTGGGGCAGGACATCCTACAATGAGCAGTTCTTC. It codes for CASSWGRTSYNEQFF.

With respect to this clonotype: With a much larger clone just one base away, this may be a read error. The V call is TRBV6-1, the J call TRBJ2-7; D is possibly TRBD1 (6 bases). The V end was cut by 6 bases, the J end by 2 bases, with 14 bases between. The CDR3 runs to 14 residues. CDR1 is MNHNS, CDR2 SASEGT, per germline. CDR3 sequence reads: CASRGRQAAYEQYF. The CDR3 DNA follows: TGTGCCAGCAGAGGAAGACAGGCCGCCTACGAGCAGTACTTC.

About this clonotype itself: The junction differs from germline at one of its ends, possibly a read error. The CDR3: CASGLDGNTEAFF. CDR3 sequence (DNA): TGTGCTAGTGGCTTGGACGGAAACACTGAAGCTTTCTTT. The rearrangement uses TRBV12-5 and TRBJ1-1; D call uncertain. CDR3 length: 13 amino acids. Germline CDR1 and CDR2: LGHNT and FRNRAP.

The table lists this clonotype with many counts. V and J are TRBV12-3 or TRBV12-4 and TRBJ2-5; a possible D gene is TRBD2 (6 bases). V lost 6 bases, J lost 6 bases, and 17 bases lay in between. The CDR3 sequence is 14 residues long. Here the CDR3 DNA reads TGTGCCAGCAGCCTATCTGGGGGGATGAAGACCCAGTACTTC. Translated, it gives CASSLSGGMKTQYF.

Concerning this clonotype itself: A far larger clone is off by one base, so a read error is likely. The chain carries TRBV12-3 or TRBV12-4 and TRBJ2-7; D uncertain. Trimming removed 3 bases from V and 7 bases from J, with 7 bases in between. The CDR3 has 11 residues. DNA for the CDR3: TGTGCCAGCAGTTTCACCAATGAGCAGTACTTC. Its protein product is CASSFTNEQYF.

This clonotype was seen repeatedly, ten times or more. The chain is built from TRBV28 and TRBJ2-5; D not certain. Trimming left V 0 bases short and J 4 bases short, with 15 bases between. Per germline, CDR1 MDHEN and CDR2 SYDVKM. This CDR3 has 16 residues. CDR3 sequence reads: CASSLWQTLFPETQYF. In DNA form, the CDR3 reads TGTGCCAGCAGTTTATGGCAGACTCTATTCCCAGAGACCCAGTACTTC.

This clonotype has more than one count but fewer than ten. V and J are TRBV10-3 and TRBJ1-5; perhaps TRBD1 as D (5 bases). This CDR3 is 13 amino acids long. CDR1 is ENHRY and CDR2 is SYGVKD in the germline V gene. Trimming pared 10 bases from V and 4 bases from J, leaving 14 bases between. The CDR3: CATTGTDNQPQHF. DNA for the CDR3: TGTGCCACAACCGGGACGGATAATCAGCCCCAGCATTTT.

In its sample, this clonotype was seen many times. The chain is built from TRBV12-3 or TRBV12-4 and TRBJ1-1; no firm D call. V was shortened by 2 bases and J by 5 bases, with 12 bases between the two germline ends. CDR3 length: 14 amino acids. CDR3 nucleotides: TGTGCCAGCAGTTTACAGGCGGGTTGGACTGAAGCTTTCTTT. The encoded protein is CASSLQAGWTEAFF.

This clonotype was picked up many times. The genes are TRBV27 and TRBJ2-5; the match to TRBD2 covers 7 bases. After removal of 2 bases from V and 2 bases from J, the junction contained 5 bases not matched to a gene. The CDR3 has 15 residues. Germline CDR1 MNHEY, CDR2 SMNVEV (reference sequence). The CDR3 sequence is CASSLAGVGQETQYF. Written as DNA, the CDR3 is TGTGCCAGCAGTTTAGCGGGAGTTGGTCAAGAGACCCAGTACTTC.

Note on this clonotype: This may stem from a read error, because a much larger clone lies one nucleotide away. No conserved phenylalanine or tryptophan ends this CDR3, so it is likely a read error. This chain uses TRBV27 with TRBJ1-5; 8 bases map to TRBD1. Germline V CDR1 and CDR2: MNHEY, SMNVEV (reference sequence). The CDR3 runs to 13 residues. V was clipped by 4 bases and J by 7 bases; unmatched bases: 3. CDR3 sequence (DNA): TGTGCCAGCAGTTGGACAGGGAGCCAGCCCCAGCATTCT. This codes for CASSWTGSQPQHS.

Ten or more counts support this clonotype. The chain uses TRBV12-3 or TRBV12-4 and TRBJ1-5; D is ambiguous. The CDR3 has 14 amino acids. Trimming stripped 3 bases from V and 5 bases from J, with 11 bases between. The CDR3 region is CASSLSLGYQPQHF. The CDR3 DNA sequence: TGTGCCAGCAGTTTGAGTCTGGGTTATCAGCCCCAGCATTTT.

This chain links TRBV2 with TRBJ2-7; TRBD1 is a possible D gene (6 bases). The germline gives CDR1 SNHLY, CDR2 FYNNEI. The V gene lost 6 bases and the J gene lost 3 bases, with 15 bases spanning the gap. The CDR3 is 14 residues long. CDR3 coding DNA: TGTGCCAGCAGCCCTCGGCCAGGGGTCTACGAGCAGTACTTC. Protein sequence: CASSPRPGVYEQYF. Drawing the rest from reference TRBV2 and TRBJ2-7, the complete variable domain is EPEVTQTPSHQVTQMGQEVILRCVPISNHLYFYWYRQILGQKVEFLVSFYNNEISEKSEIFDDQFSVERPDGSNFTLKIRSTKLEDSAMYFCASSPRPGVYEQYFGPGTRLTVT.

The chain links TRBV27 to TRBJ2-5, with TRBD2 matching over 9 bases. The CDR3 runs 15 residues. The V segment lost 6 bases and the J segment 4 bases; nucleotides outside the gene matches: 9. From germline, CDR1 is MNHEY and CDR2 SMNVEV (reference sequence). The CDR3 nucleotides read TGTGCCAGCAGCCCCTTAGCGGGAGCTGCAGAGACCCAGTACTTC. This gives the protein CASSPLAGAAETQYF.

This chain links TRBV4-1 with TRBJ2-1; 7 bases match TRBD1. The CDR3 extends over 12 amino acids. In germline, CDR1 is MGHRA, CDR2 YSYEKL. V dropped 3 bases and J dropped 9; count of bases not matched to a gene: 2. This chain's CDR3 is CASSHNRGEQFF. The CDR3 DNA reads TGCGCCAGCAGCCATAACAGGGGTGAGCAGTTCTTC.

This clonotype was seen ten or more times. This chain joins TRBV27 and TRBJ2-3; 7 bases are shared with TRBD2. Trimming took 2 bases from V and 2 from J; bases not matched to a gene: 10. CDR1 is MNHEY and CDR2 is SMNVEV in the germline V gene (reference sequence). The CDR3 extends over 17 amino acids. The CDR3 bases are TGTGCCAGCAGTTTAAGAGTGCCTAGCGGTTACACAGATACGCAGTATTTT. Encoded protein: CASSLRVPSGYTDTQYF.

The V call is TRBV7-9, the J call TRBJ1-5, with D unresolved. CDR3 length: 20 residues. The V gene's germline CDR1 is SEHNR and CDR2 FQNEAQ (reference sequence). Trimming cost V 2 bases and J 1 base, with 24 bases left between them. The CDR3 spells CASSLIGSHGSYGSNQPQHF. CDR3 bases: TGTGCCAGCAGCTTAATCGGTTCCCATGGGTCCTACGGCAGCAATCAGCCCCAGCATTTT.

A few counts support this clonotype. J is TRBJ1-1 and V is TRBV19, with D possibly matching TRBD1 (6 bases). The V end was cut by 10 bases, the J end by 5 bases, with 17 bases between. CDR3 size: 13 residues. Germline V gene lookup returns CDR1 LNHDA and CDR2 SQIVND (reference sequence). In DNA form, the CDR3 reads TGTGCCACAATAAACAGGGATGGGACTGAAGCTTTCTTT. This gives the protein CATINRDGTEAFF.